Described below is a single T cell receptor (beta chain) sequence and its context. Its antigen is currently unknown. This sample stems from a study of T-cell reconstitution after alpha-beta-depleted transplantation in children. Study results and limitations: At the one-year point after transplant, T-cell counts and TCRbeta diversity were found to come mostly from T cells that had been newly produced. About two months after transplant, alpha-beta T cells reportedly came from several hundred expanded graft clones. High day-60 TCRbeta diversity in some patients came from surviving recipient T cells and thymic progenitors.

Germline CDR1 SGDLS, CDR2 YYNGEE. The CDR3 covers 17 residues. V gave up 4 bases and J gave up 4 bases; unmatched junction bases: 8. Preparing the TCRbeta library involved the use of unique molecular identifiers. TCRdb independently ran MiXCR on the PCR reads; one entry per CDR3 protein. The repertoire holds 600,000 to 800,000 distinct CDR3 sequences, less than 15% seen once, with 0.79% in the top ten. The sample here was PBMCs, taken before TCRalphabeta/CD19-depleted stem cell transplant. J is TRBJ2-1 and V is TRBV9; 13 nucleotides agree with TRBD2. The sequence was collected from a girl aged 2 to 9 with congenital amegakaryocytic thrombocytopenia, due to receive a stem cell transplant. For the CDR3, the DNA is TGTGCCAGCAGCCCCCGACTAGCGGGAGGCCAATACAATGAGCAGTTCTTC. Encoded protein: CASSPRLAGGQYNEQFF.